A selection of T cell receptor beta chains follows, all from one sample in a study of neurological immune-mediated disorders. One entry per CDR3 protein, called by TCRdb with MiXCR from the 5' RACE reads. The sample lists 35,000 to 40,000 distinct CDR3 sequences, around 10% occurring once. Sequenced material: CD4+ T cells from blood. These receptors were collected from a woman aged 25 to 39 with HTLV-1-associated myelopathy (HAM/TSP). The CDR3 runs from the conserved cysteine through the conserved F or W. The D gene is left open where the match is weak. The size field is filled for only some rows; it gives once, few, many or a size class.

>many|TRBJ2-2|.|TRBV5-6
TGTGCCAGCAGCTGGCAACCTACAGGGAGCGGGGAGCTGTTTTTT
CASSWQPTGSGELFF
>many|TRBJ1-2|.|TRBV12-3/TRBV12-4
TGTGCCAGCAGTTTGGGGGACATCTATGGCTACACCTTC
CASSLGDIYGYTF
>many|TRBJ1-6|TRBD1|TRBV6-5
TGTGCCAGCAGTTACTCCTCGGCAGGGGGAGATTCACCCCTCCACTTT
CASSYSSAGGDSPLHF
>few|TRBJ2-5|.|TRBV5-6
TGTGCCAGCAGCCCATGGCTAGGGGATTACCTCCCAGAGACCCAGTACTTC
CASSPWLGDYLPETQYF
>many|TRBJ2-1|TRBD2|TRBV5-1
TGCGCCAGCAGCTTGGCCCAAATATACCTACTAGCGGGGCAACCTAATGAGCAGTTCTTC
CASSLAQIYLLAGQPNEQFF
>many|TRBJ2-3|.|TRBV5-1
TGCGCCAGCAGCCTTGGAGAGGGCTTCACAGATACGCAGTATTTT
CASSLGEGFTDTQYF
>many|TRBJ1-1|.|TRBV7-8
TGTGCCAGCAGCGTATCGACAGACTGGAACACTGAAGCTTTCTTT
CASSVSTDWNTEAFF
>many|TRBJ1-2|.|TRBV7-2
TGTGCCAGCAGCTTTCGACAGCCTCAGGACTATGGCTACACCTTC
CASSFRQPQDYGYTF
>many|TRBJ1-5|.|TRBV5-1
TGCGCCAGCAGCTTTGACAGCCAGAATCAGCCCCAGCATTTT
CASSFDSQNQPQHF
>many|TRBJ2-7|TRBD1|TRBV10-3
TGTGCCATCAGTGAGTCTCACAGGGGTTACGAGCAGTACTTC
CAISESHRGYEQYF
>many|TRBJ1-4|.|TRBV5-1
TGCGCCAGCAGCCCCCCCCTGGGGGTGAATGAAAAACTGTTTTTT
CASSPPLGVNEKLFF
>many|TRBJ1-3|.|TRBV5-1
TGCGCCAGCAGCTTAGGGGGGGCTGGAAACACCATATATTTT
CASSLGGAGNTIYF
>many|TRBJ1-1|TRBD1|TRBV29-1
TGCAGCGTGGGACAGACGAACACTGAAGCTTTCTTT
CSVGQTNTEAFF
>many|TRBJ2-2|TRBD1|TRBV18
TGTGCCAGCTCACCGCAGGGGGATGAGACCGGGGAGCTGTTTTTT
CASSPQGDETGELFF
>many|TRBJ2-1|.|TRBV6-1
TGTGCCAGCAGTCAACTGTACAATGAGCAGTTCTTC
CASSQLYNEQFF
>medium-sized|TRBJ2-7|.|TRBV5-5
TGTGCCAGCAGCTTGGTAAGGTCAGGCTACGAGCAGTACTTC
CASSLVRSGYEQYF
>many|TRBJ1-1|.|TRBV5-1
TGCGCCAGCAGCTTGGGGTCGTCGGGATTGTTACTCTTGAATACTGAAGCTTTCTTT
CASSLGSSGLLLLNTEAFF
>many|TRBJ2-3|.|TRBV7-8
TGTGCCAGCAGCTCAGGGTCCTATAATAATCGAGATATGCAGTATTTT
CASSSGSYNNRDMQYF
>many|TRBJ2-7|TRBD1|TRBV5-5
TGTGCCAGCAGTTCCGGGACAGCCTTCTACGAGCAGTACTTC
CASSSGTAFYEQYF
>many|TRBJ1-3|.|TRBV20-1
TGCAGTGCTAGTCAGGGAACAGCCGGAAACACCATATATTTT
CSASQGTAGNTIYF
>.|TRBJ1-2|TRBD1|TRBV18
TGTACCAGCTCTGTGGACAGGGGGAACTATGGCTACACCTTC
CTSSVDRGNYGYTF
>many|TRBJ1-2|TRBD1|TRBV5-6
TGTGCCAGCAGCCCTGGACAGGGAAGCTACACCTTC
CASSPGQGSYTF
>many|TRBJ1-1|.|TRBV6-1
TGTGCCAGCAGGGAACAGGTGAACACTGAAGCTTTCTTT
CASREQVNTEAFF
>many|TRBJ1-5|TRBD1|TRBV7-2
TGTGCCAGCAGCAAGACGGGGACAGGGGGTATTAATCAGCCCCAGCATTTT
CASSKTGTGGINQPQHF
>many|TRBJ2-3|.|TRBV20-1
TGCAGTGCTTCGCCGGGGGCCCGCACAGATACGCAGTATTTT
CSASPGARTDTQYF
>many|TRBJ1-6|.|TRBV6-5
TGTGCCAGCAGTTACTCGAAGGGTTTTGATAATTCACCCCTCCACTTT
CASSYSKGFDNSPLHF
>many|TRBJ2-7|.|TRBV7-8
TGTGCCAGCAGGCCCGACAGGTACGCCTACGAGCAGTACTTC
CASRPDRYAYEQYF
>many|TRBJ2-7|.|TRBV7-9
TGTGCCAGCAGCCCGCACAGGACAAGGCCCGAGCAGTACTTC
CASSPHRTRPEQYF
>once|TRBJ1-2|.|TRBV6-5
TGTGCCAGCAGTTATGAACAGGTTATTGGCTACACCTTC
CASSYEQVIGYTF
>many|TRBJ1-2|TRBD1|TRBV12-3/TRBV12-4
TGTGCCAGCAGTCTTACAGGGGTTCGCCATGGCTACACCTTC
CASSLTGVRHGYTF
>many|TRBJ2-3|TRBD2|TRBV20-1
TGCAGTGCTAGAGTCAGCGGGGGGGCCGCAGATACGCAGTATTTT
CSARVSGGAADTQYF
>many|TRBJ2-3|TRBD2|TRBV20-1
TGCAGTGCTAGTCCCTGGGGGGGACTAGCGGGGCAAACAGATACGCAGTATTTT
CSASPWGGLAGQTDTQYF
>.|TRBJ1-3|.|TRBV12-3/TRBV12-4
TGTGCCAGCACCCCGCTAGTAGGGGGTGACCACACCATATATTTT
CASTPLVGGDHTIYF
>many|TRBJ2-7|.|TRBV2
TGTGCCAGCAGCGCCCTCGGGTTCGAGCAGTACTTC
CASSALGFEQYF
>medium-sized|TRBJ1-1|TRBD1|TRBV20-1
TGCAGTGCTAGTCATGGGAGGGGGCAAAGGGCTGAAGCTTTCTTT
CSASHGRGQRAEAFF
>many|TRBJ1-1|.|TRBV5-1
TGCGCCAGCAGCTCTGAGGGCTGGGGTACTTTGAACACTGAAGCTTTCTTT
CASSSEGWGTLNTEAFF
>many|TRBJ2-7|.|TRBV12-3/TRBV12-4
TGTGCCAGCAGTTTACGGGATACCGCTTACGAGCAGTACTTC
CASSLRDTAYEQYF
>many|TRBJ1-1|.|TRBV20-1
TGCAGTGCTAGAGATTCGAGGAGAGGCGGGATGAACACTGAAGCTTTCTTT
CSARDSRRGGMNTEAFF
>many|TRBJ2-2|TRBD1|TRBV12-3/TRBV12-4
TGTGCCAGCAGTCCCCCTTTTTTGGGGACAGGGGGCAACACCGGGGAGCTGTTTTTT
CASSPPFLGTGGNTGELFF
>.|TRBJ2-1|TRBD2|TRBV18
TGTGCCAGCTCACTAATGAGCGGGGGGGCGCTCTCCTACAATGAGCAGTTCTTC
CASSLMSGGALSYNEQFF
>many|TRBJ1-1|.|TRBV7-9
TGTGCCAGCAGCTTCAGCCAGGGGATCACTGAAGCTTTCTTT
CASSFSQGITEAFF